This section outlines one TCR beta chain sequence together with its context. Here immunoSEQ multiplex PCR was the method, and the copy in TCRdb shows in-frame clones only, minus some. The sample lists over 30,000 clones; around 75% were seen once. This sample is drawn from a study of blood T cell repertoires in COVID-19. The CDR3 is made up of 15 amino acids. The V gene end was trimmed by 1 base and the J gene end by 4 bases; junction bases not matched to a gene: 4. The V gene's germline CDR1 is SGHTA and CDR2 FQGNSA. The V call is TRBV7-2, the J call TRBJ2-3; 8 nucleotides line up with TRBD2. The sequenced sample consisted of peripheral blood. The sequence came from an elderly man with active or convalescent COVID-19. Here the CDR3 DNA reads TGTGCCAGCAGCTTAGTGTTCGGGGGGGCAGATACGCAGTATTTT. This sequence encodes CASSLVFGGADTQYF. Looking up the rest from reference TRBV7-2 and TRBJ2-3 gives the full variable domain: GAGVSQSPSNKVTEKGKDVELRCDPISGHTALYWYRQSLGQGLEFLIYFQGNSAPDKSGLPSDRFSAERTGGSVSTLTIQRTQQEDSAVYLCASSLVFGGADTQYFGPGTRLTVL.